The 3 T cell receptor beta chains below were found in one sample sequenced in a study of OX40 agonist ivuxolimab in advanced cancers. TCRdb's table, derived via immunoSEQ multiplex PCR, lists solely in-frame clones and lacks some. The sample includes about 70,000 clones, about 84% seen only once; the top ten take 6% to 7.5%. The sequencing here drew on CD4+ or CD8+ T cells sorted from blood, taken in a trial of the OX40 agonist ivuxolimab. The receptors derive from an adult with an advanced solid tumor such as melanoma, head and neck, liver or kidney cancer.

The chain has TRBV5-4 and TRBJ1-1, with 7 bases aligning to TRBD1. The CDR3 runs 15 residues. Germline V gene lookup returns CDR1 SGHNT and CDR2 YYREEE (reference sequence). V lost 4 bases and J lost 3; bases outside the gene matches: 9. CDR3 coding DNA: TGTGCCAGCAGCCCCCAACAGGGGCGGTACACTGAAGCTTTCTTT. As protein: CASSPQQGRYTEAFF. The full variable domain, its missing parts supplied by reference TRBV5-4 and TRBJ1-1, is ETGVTQSPTHLIKTRGQQVTLRCSSQSGHNTVSWYQQALGQGPQFIFQYYREEENGRGNFPPRFSGLQFPNYSSELNVNALELDDSALYLCASSPQQGRYTEAFFGQGTRLTVV.

This clone showed up just a few times. The chain uses TRBV29-1 and TRBJ2-1; the D is unclear. The V gene lost 0 bases and the J gene lost 7 bases, with 7 bases spanning the gap. CDR1 SQVTM and CDR2 ANQGSEA come from the germline V gene. The CDR3 has 12 residues. DNA for the CDR3: TGCAGCGTTGAAGATTGGACGAATGAGCAGTTCTTC. As protein: CSVEDWTNEQFF.

V is TRBV7-8 and J is TRBJ2-7; 8 bases map to TRBD2. The V segment lost 5 bases and the J segment 4 bases; nucleotides outside the gene matches: 13. From germline, CDR1 is SGHVS and CDR2 FQNEAQ. The CDR3 has 16 residues. The CDR3 DNA is TGTGCCAGCAGCCCGGCACAGGGACTAGATATGTACGAGCAGTACTTC. It yields the protein CASSPAQGLDMYEQYF.